Sequencing of this T cell receptor (beta chain) was carried out in a study of blood T cell repertoires in COVID-19 (dated by TCRdb to 2018 to 2020). Turning to the overall study: Samples from collaborators originated in the United States, Italy and Spain and spanned both the acute and convalescent phases of COVID-19. The material from the prospective study consisted of cDNA or gDNA derived from T cells, B-cell-depleted T cells, or PBMCs. The dataset comprised deeply sampled blood TCRbeta repertoires from subjects exposed to, actively infected with, or recovered from COVID-19. The repertoires were released in a freely available public database meant as a resource for research on the immune response to SARS-CoV-2. Samples were obtained from the ongoing ImmuneRACE study (first 160 participants) and from roughly 1,300 subjects provided by 6 global collaborators. Sample metadata almost always included a de-identified subject ID, COVID-19 status, age in years and sex. Where available, HLA class I and class II types were taken from metadata supplied by the sample provider and were not determined by assay-based typing. On the study overall, not on this receptor specifically: The amount of clinical and demographic metadata varied by source and participant and was provided uncurated.

Collaborating institutions collected whole blood in K2EDTA tubes following their own protocols. For TCRbeta analysis, collaborators shipped samples as frozen whole blood, isolated PBMCs, or DNA extracted from either of those sample types. TCRbeta CDR3 regions were amplified from genomic DNA by means of the immunoSEQ Assay, a bias-controlled multiplex PCR. The paper's processing steps were these. The number of nucleated cells in each sample was estimated from the amplification of reference gene primers within the assay. Sequence reads were collapsed and filtered to measure the absolute abundance of every unique TCRbeta CDR3 rearrangement. For each sample, productive Simpson clonality was calculated as the square root of Simpson's diversity index across productive rearrangements. The immuneACCESS repertoire file appears here via TCRdb, limited to in-frame rearrangements. These files lack a portion of the clones; in checked studies, under half of the deficit traces to unresolved V genes, and the cause of the others is not known. Clone size and the V and J calls come from that table; the DNA yielded D and trimming. The sample records 140,000 to 150,000 clones, about 87% of which are singletons. Clones ranked in the top ten supply 1.5% to 2% of the sample.

A note on this clone: Its antigen is not yet known. Per-base quality was not reported, and no clone a single base away is much larger than it.

Sequenced sample: peripheral blood. The TCR was taken from a woman aged 50 to 65 with acute or convalescent COVID-19.

CDR3 region: CASRLGLAEPYNEQFF. At the DNA level, the sequence is TGTGCCAGCAGACTGGGGCTAGCGGAGCCCTACAATGAGCAGTTCTTC. Rearrangement joined TRBV7-2 to TRBJ2-1; 7 bases in between match TRBD2. The germline V gene specifies SGHTA as CDR1 and FQGNSA as CDR2. The germline V and J ends show losses of 6 bases and 2 bases respectively, and no gene match explains 10 bases of the junction. Including the terminal cysteine and phenylalanine, the CDR3 comprises 16 residues. The kept DNA is CDR3 alone, 48 bases in frame from the first base.